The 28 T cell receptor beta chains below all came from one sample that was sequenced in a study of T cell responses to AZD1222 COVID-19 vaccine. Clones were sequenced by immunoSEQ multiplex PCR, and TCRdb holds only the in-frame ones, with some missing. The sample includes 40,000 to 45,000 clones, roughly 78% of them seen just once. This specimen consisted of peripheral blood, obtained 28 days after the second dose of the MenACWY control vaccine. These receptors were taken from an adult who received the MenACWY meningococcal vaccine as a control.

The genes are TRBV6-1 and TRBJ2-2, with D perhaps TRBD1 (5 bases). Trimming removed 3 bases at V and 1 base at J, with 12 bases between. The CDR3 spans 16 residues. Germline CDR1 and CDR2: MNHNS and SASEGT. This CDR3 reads CASSDTGILNTGELFF. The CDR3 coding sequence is TGTGCCAGCAGTGACACAGGAATTCTGAACACCGGGGAGCTGTTTTTT.

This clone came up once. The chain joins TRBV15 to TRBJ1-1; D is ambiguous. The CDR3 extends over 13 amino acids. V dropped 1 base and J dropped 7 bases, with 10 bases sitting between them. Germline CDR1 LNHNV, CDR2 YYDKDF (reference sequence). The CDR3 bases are TGTGCCACCAGCAGAGGACCCGACGGTGAAGCTTTCTTT. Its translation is CATSRGPDGEAFF.

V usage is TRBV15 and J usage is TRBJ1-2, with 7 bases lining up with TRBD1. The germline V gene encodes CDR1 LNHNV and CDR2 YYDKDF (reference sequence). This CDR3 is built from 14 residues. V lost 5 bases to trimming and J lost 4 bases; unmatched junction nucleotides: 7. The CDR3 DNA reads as TGTGCCACCAGCCCTCCAGGGGGTCCCTATGGCTACACCTTC. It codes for CATSPPGGPYGYTF. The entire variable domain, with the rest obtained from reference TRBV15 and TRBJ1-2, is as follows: DAMVIQNPRYQVTQFGKPVTLSCSQTLNHNVMYWYQQKSSQAPKLLFHYYDKDFNNEADTPDNFQSRRPNTSFCFLDIRSPGLGDTAMYLCATSPPGGPYGYTFGSGTRLTVV.

The CDR3 sequence: CASSPYGGGQGAEQYF. The CDR3 bases are TGTGCCAGCAGTCCATATGGGGGGGGACAGGGGGCCGAGCAGTACTTC. The chain couples TRBV27 to TRBJ2-7; 12 bases agree with TRBD1. CDR1 is MNHEY and CDR2 is SMNVEV in the germline V gene (reference sequence). Unmatched junction bases numbered 11, after V lost 5 bases and J lost 6 bases. The CDR3 has 16 amino acids.

The CDR3 DNA reads TGTGCCAGCATAGCGGGGGGACCGCAAGAGACCCAGTACTTC. This codes for CASIAGGPQETQYF. J is TRBJ2-5 and V is TRBV6-5; 10 bases map to TRBD2. There are 14 residues in the CDR3. With 7 bases clipped from V and 2 bases from J, the junction kept 4 bases outside the gene matches. The germline V gene encodes CDR1 MNHEY and CDR2 SVGAGI.

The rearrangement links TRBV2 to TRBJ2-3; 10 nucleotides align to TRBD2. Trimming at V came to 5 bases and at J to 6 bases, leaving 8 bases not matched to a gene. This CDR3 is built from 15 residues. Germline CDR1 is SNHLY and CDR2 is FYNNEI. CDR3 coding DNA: TGTGCCAGCAGTACAGCGGGGGGGAGGGTCGATACGCAGTATTTT. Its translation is CASSTAGGRVDTQYF.

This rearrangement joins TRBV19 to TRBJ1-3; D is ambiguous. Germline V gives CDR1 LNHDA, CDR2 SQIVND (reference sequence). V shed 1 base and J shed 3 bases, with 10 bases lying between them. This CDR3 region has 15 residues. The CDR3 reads CASSIVIWDGNTIYF. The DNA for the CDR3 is TGTGCCAGTAGTATAGTGATTTGGGATGGAAACACCATATATTTT.

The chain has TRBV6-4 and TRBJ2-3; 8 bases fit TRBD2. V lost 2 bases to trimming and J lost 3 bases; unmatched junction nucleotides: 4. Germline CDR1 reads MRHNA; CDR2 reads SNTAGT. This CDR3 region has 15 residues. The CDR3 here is CASSDKAGGTDTQYF. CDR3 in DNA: TGTGCCAGCAGTGACAAGGCGGGGGGTACAGATACGCAGTATTTT.

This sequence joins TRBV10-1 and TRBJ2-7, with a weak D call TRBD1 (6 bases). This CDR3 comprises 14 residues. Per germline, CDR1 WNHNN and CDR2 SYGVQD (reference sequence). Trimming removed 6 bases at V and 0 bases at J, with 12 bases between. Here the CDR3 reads CASSGTSNSYEQYF. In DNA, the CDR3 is TGCGCCAGCAGCGGGACATCGAACTCCTACGAGCAGTACTTC.

The CDR3 DNA reads as TGTGCCAGTCGACTCAGACCTCTGCTCGACTATGGCTACACCTTC. Translated: CASRLRPLLDYGYTF. The chain combines TRBV19 with TRBJ1-2; the D is unclear. CDR1 is LNHDA and CDR2 is SQIVND in the germline V gene (reference sequence). V lost 8 bases to trimming and J lost 3 bases, with 19 bases between them. CDR3 size: 15 residues.

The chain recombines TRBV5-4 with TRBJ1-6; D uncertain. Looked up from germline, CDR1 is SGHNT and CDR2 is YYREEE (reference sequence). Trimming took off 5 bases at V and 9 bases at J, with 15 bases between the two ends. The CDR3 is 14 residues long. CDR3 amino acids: CASRPDILSSPLHF. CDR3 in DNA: TGTGCCAGCAGACCCGACATCCTAAGTTCACCCCTCCACTTT.

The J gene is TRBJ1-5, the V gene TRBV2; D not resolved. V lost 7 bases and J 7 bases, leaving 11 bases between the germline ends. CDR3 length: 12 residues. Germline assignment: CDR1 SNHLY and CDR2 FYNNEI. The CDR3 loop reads CASMGSSQPQHF. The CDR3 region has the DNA TGTGCCAGCATGGGGTCTTCACAGCCCCAGCATTTT.

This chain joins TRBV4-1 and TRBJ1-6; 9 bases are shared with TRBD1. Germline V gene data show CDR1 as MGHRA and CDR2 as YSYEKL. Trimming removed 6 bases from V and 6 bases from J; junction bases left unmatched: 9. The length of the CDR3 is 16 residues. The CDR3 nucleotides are TGCGCCAGCAGGCTACAGGGGGCTAGTGGTAATTCACCCCTCCACTTT. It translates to CASRLQGASGNSPLHF.

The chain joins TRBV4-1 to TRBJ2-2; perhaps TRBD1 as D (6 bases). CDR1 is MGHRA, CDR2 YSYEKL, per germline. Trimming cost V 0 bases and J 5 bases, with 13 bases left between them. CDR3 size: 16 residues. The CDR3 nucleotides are TGCGCCAGCAGCCAAGATAAGGTACAGGGTACCGGGGAGCTGTTTTTT. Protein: CASSQDKVQGTGELFF.

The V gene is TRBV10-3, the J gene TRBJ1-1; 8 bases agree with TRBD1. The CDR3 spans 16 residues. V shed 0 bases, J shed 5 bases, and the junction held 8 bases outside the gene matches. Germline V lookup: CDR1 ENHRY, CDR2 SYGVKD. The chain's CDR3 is CAISESPAGGYTEAFF. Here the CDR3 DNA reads TGTGCCATCAGTGAGTCCCCAGCAGGGGGCTATACTGAAGCTTTCTTT.

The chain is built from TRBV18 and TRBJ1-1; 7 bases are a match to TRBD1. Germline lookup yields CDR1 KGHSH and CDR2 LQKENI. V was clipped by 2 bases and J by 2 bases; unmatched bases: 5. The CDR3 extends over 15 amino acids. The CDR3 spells CASSPVGGTNTEAFF. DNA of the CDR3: TGTGCCAGCTCACCAGTAGGGGGCACAAACACTGAAGCTTTCTTT.

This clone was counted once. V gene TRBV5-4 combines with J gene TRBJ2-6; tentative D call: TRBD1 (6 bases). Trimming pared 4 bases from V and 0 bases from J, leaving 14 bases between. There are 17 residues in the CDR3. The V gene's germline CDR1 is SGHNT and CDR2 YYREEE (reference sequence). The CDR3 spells CASSRTVSFSGANVLTF. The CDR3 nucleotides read TGTGCCAGCAGCCGGACAGTTTCCTTCTCTGGGGCCAACGTCCTGACTTTC.

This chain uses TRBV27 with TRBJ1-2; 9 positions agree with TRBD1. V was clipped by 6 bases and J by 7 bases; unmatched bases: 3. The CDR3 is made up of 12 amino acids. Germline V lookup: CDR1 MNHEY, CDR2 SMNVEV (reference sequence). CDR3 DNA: TGTGCCAGCAGGACAGGGGGATTTGGCTACACCTTC. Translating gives CASRTGGFGYTF.

DNA for the CDR3: TGCGCCAGCAGCTCAGGATTTGGGGGCGAGAACGAGCAGTACTTC. Translation gives CASSSGFGGENEQYF. The chain couples TRBV5-1 to TRBJ2-7, with D maybe TRBD1 (6 bases). Germline CDR1 reads SGHRS; CDR2 reads YFSETQ. Trimming stripped 3 bases from V and 5 bases from J, with 18 bases between. The CDR3 is 15 amino acids. The entire variable domain, with the rest obtained from reference TRBV5-1 and TRBJ2-7, is as follows: KAGVTQTPRYLIKTRGQQVTLSCSPISGHRSVSWYQQTPGQGLQFLFEYFSETQRNKGNFPGRFSGRQFSNSRSEMNVSTLELGDSALYLCASSSGFGGENEQYFGPGTRLTVT.

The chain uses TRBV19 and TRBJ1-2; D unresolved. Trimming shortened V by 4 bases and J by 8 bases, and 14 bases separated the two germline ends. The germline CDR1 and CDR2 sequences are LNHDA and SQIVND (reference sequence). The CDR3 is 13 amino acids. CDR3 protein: CASSTQPRRGYTF. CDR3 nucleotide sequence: TGTGCCAGTAGTACGCAGCCCCGGAGAGGCTACACCTTC.

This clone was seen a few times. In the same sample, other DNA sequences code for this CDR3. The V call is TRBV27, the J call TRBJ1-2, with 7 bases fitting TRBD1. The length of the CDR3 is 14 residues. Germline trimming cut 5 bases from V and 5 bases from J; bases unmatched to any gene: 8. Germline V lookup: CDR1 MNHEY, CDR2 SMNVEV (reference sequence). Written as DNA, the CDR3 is TGTGCCAGCAGTCTTCGGGACAGCTCTTATGGCTACACCTTC. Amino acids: CASSLRDSSYGYTF.

The DNA of the CDR3 is TGTGCCAGTAGTATAGCAGCAGGGGCAACCTATGGCTACACCTTC. Translating it yields CASSIAAGATYGYTF. This chain uses TRBV19 with TRBJ1-2; TRBD1 might be the D (6 bases). Germline V lookup: CDR1 LNHDA, CDR2 SQIVND (reference sequence). The CDR3 has 15 amino acids. Between the trimmed V and J ends, which lost 1 base and 4 bases, there was a span of 13 bases.

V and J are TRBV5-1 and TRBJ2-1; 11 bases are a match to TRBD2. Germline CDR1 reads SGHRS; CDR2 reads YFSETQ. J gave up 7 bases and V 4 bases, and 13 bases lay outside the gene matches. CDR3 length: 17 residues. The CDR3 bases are TGCGCCAGCAGCGCAAACCCCCTAGCGGGAGGAGGGAATGAGCAGTTCTTC. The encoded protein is CASSANPLAGGGNEQFF.

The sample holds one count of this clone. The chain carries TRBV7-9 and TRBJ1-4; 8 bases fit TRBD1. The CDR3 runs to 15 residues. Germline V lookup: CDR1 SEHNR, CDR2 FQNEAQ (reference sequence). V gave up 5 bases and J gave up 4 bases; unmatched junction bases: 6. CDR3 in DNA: TGTGCCAGCAGCCAAACGACAGGGGTTAATGAAAAACTGTTTTTT. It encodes CASSQTTGVNEKLFF.

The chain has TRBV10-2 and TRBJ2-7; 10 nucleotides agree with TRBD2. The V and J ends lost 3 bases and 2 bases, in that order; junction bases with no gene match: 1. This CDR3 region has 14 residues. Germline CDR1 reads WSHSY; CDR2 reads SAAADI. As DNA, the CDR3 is TGCGCCAGCAGTGACAGCGGGAGGGCCTACGAGCAGTACTTC. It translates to CASSDSGRAYEQYF.

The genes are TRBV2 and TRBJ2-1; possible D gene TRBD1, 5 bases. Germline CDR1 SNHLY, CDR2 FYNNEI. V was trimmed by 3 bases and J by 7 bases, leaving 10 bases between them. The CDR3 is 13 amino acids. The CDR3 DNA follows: TGTGCCAGCAGTGAGGGGCCCAGGAATGAGCAGTTCTTC. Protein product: CASSEGPRNEQFF.

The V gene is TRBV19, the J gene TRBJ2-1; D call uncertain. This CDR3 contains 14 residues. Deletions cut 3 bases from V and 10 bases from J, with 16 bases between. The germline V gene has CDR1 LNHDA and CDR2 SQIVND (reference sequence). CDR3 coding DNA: TGTGCCAGTAGTATCCCCGACCGATCGAGGGAGCAGTTCTTC. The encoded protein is CASSIPDRSREQFF. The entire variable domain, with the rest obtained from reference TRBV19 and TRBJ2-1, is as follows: DGGITQSPKYLFRKEGQNVTLSCEQNLNHDAMYWYRQDPGQGLRLIYYSQIVNDFQKGDIAEGYSVSREKKESFPLTVTSAQKNPTAFYLCASSIPDRSREQFFGPGTRLTVL.

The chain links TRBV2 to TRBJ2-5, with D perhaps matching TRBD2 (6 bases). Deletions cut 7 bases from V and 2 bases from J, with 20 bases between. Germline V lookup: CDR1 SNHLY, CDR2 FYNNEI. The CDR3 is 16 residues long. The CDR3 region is CASNLGQTGGQETQYF. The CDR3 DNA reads TGTGCCAGCAACCTCGGTCAGACTGGGGGGCAAGAGACCCAGTACTTC.